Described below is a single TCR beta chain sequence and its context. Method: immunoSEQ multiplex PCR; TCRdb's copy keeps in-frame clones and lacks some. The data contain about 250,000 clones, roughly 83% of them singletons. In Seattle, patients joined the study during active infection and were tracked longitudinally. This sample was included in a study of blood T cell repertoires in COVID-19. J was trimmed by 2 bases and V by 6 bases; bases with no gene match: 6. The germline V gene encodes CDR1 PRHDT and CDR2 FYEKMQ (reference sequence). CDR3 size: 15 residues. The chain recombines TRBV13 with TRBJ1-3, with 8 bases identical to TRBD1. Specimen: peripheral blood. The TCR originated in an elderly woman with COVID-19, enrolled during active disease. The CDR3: CASSLDRGPGNTIYF. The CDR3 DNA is TGTGCCAGCAGTCTTGACAGGGGACCTGGAAACACCATATATTTT. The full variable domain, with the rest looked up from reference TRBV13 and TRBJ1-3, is AAGVIQSPRHLIKEKRETATLKCYPIPRHDTVYWYQQGPGQDPQFLISFYEKMQSDKGSIPDRFSAQQFSDYHSELNMSSLELGDSALYFCASSLDRGPGNTIYFGEGSWLTVV.